This TCR beta chain was found in a study of T cell responses to AZD1222 COVID-19 vaccine. The CDR3 is 13 residues long. Germline-derived CDR1 and CDR2 are ENHRY and SYGVKD. V lost 6 bases and J 7 bases, leaving 12 bases between the germline ends. Study observations and caveats: Spike-specific TCRs gained breadth and depth after people received two AZD1222 doses. Vaccine-associated CD4 TCRs ranged over spike, dominating at 160-218 and 743-854.

Sequencing was performed with immunoSEQ multiplex PCR; in TCRdb, only in-frame clones are kept and a portion is missing. The sample records 120,000 to 150,000 clones, around 90% being singletons. As for this clone: Its specificity is not known.

The material was peripheral blood, obtained on day 0 of MenACWY control vaccination. V gene TRBV10-3 combines with J gene TRBJ1-4; tentative D call: TRBD1 (6 bases). The clonotype comes from an adult in good health. DNA of the CDR3: TGTGCCATCAGCGGGGGCTCTGGTGAAAAACTGTTTTTT. It yields the protein CAISGGSGEKLFF.